The source of this TCR beta chain is a study of cytomegalovirus exposure and HLA in healthy donors. V dropped 6 bases and J dropped 3 bases, with 13 bases sitting between them. The CDR3 has 14 amino acids. Germline V gene lookup returns CDR1 SGHRS and CDR2 YFSETQ. General study results and limits: V- and J-gene trimming of TCR beta was linked (in a later analysis) to a missense DCLRE1C variant. A reported reduction in N-insertions relative to the 666-donor mean was seen in an Asian-associated ancestry cluster in a later analysis.

The study ran its PCR with 60 Vbeta and 13 Jbeta primers. Sequencing used immunoSEQ multiplex PCR; TCRdb keeps in-frame clones, though not all of them. The sample lists roughly 120,000 clones, 70% to 80% seen once, with less than 5.5% in the top ten. In the case of this clone: What it binds is unknown.

J is TRBJ1-5 and V is TRBV5-1; a possible D gene is TRBD1 (5 bases). This clonotype was obtained from a man between 45 and 60 years old in good health and CMV-seropositive. Material: PBMCs. In DNA, the CDR3 is TGCGCCAGCATCGACAAGGGGCACAATCAGCCCCAGCATTTT. It yields the protein CASIDKGHNQPQHF.